A selection of T cell receptor beta chains follows, all from one sample in a study of blood T cell repertoires in COVID-19. Here immunoSEQ multiplex PCR was the method, and the copy in TCRdb shows in-frame clones only, minus some. In the table there are roughly 250,000 clones, roughly 80% of which are singletons. Source material: peripheral blood. These receptors were collected from a woman aged 60 to 75 with active or convalescent COVID-19. Each CDR3 is given with its conserved first and last residue. The order of the fields is clone size, V gene, D gene, J gene, CDR3 protein, CDR3 DNA. A D gene is named only where the DNA matches it firmly. Rows may omit the clone size; those that give it use once, few, many or a size class.

.,TRBV6-5,TRBD1,TRBJ2-3,CASSLWDRETQYF,TGTGCCAGCAGTCTATGGGACAGGGAAACGCAGTATTTT
.,TRBV2,.,TRBJ2-3,CASRRGRGTDTQYF,TGTGCCAGCAGGAGGGGGAGGGGCACAGATACGCAGTATTTT
.,TRBV28,TRBD2,TRBJ2-3,CASEHLAGDSGTQYF,TGTGCCAGCGAACACCTAGCGGGGGACTCTGGTACGCAGTATTTT
.,TRBV6-5,TRBD1,TRBJ1-5,CASGHGQGDQPQHF,TGTGCCAGCGGCCACGGACAGGGGGACCAGCCCCAGCATTTT
.,TRBV11-2,.,TRBJ2-3,CASSPTRETRDTQYF,TGTGCCAGCAGCCCTACCCGGGAGACGCGGGATACGCAGTATTTT
.,TRBV19,.,TRBJ1-1,CASRLQAMNTEAFF,TGTGCCAGTAGACTCCAGGCGATGAACACTGAAGCTTTCTTT
.,TRBV28,.,TRBJ2-5,CASSPPRGAKETQYF,TGTGCCAGCAGTCCTCCCCGGGGAGCAAAAGAGACCCAGTACTTC
.,TRBV6-6,.,TRBJ1-5,CASSLGSNQPQHF,TGTGCCAGCAGTCTCGGGTCCAATCAGCCCCAGCATTTT
.,TRBV9,.,TRBJ2-2,CASSYNGGTGELFF,TGTGCCAGCAGCTATAACGGGGGCACCGGGGAGCTGTTTTTT
few,TRBV4-1,TRBD1,TRBJ1-3,CASSPSGTGINTIYF,TGCGCCAGCAGCCCCTCCGGGACAGGGATTAACACCATATATTTT
few,TRBV6-4,TRBD1,TRBJ2-2,CASKGQANTGELFF,TGTGCCAGCAAGGGACAGGCGAACACCGGGGAGCTGTTTTTT
.,TRBV4-1,TRBD1,TRBJ1-6,CASSLTGRVSLHF,TGCGCCAGCAGCCTGACAGGGCGCGTTTCCCTCCACTTT